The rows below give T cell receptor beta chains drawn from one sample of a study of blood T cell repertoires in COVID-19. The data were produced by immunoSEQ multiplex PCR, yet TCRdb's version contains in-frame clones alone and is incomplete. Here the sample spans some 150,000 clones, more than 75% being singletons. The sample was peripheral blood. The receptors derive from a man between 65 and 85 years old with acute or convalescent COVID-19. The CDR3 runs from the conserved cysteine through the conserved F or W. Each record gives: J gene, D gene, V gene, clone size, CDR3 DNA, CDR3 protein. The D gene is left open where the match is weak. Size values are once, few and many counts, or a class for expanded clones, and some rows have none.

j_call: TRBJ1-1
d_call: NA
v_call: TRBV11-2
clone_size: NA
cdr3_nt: TGTGCCAGCAGCTCAATTGGGGGGGGAGGGCGCCCGATGAACACTGAAGCTTTCTTT
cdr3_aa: CASSSIGGGGRPMNTEAFF

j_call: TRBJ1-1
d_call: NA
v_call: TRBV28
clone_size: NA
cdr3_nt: TGTGCCAGCACCGACGGAGTGAACACTGAAGCTTTCTTT
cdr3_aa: CASTDGVNTEAFF

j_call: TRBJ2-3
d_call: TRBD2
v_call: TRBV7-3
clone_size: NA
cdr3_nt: TGTGCCAGCAGCTGGGGACTAGCGGCAGATACGCAGTATTTT
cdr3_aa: CASSWGLAADTQYF

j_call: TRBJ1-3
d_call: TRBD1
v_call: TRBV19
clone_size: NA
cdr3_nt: TGTGCCAGTGGCGCCGGGACAGACTATAACACCATATATTTT
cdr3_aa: CASGAGTDYNTIYF

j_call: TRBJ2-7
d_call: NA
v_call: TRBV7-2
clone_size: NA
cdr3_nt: TGTGCCAGCAGCTTGTCTGCAGGGATCCACGAGCAGTACTTC
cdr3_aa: CASSLSAGIHEQYF

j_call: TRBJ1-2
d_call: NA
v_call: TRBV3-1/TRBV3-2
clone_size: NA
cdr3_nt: TGTGCCAGCAGCCAAGCTCGGAACTATGGCTACACCTTC
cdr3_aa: CASSQARNYGYTF

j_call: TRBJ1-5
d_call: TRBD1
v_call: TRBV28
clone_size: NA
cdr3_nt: TGTGCCAGCAGTCCGGGACAGGTAAATCAGCCCCAGCATTTT
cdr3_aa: CASSPGQVNQPQHF

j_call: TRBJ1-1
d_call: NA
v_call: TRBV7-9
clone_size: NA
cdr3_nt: TGTGCCAGCAGCTTAGCGCTAGCCGCCCCGGGTTCGAACACTGAAGCTTTCTTT
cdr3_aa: CASSLALAAPGSNTEAFF

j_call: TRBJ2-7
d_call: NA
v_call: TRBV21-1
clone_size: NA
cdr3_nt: TGTGCCAGCAGCACTGACAGTTTCAACGAGCAGTACTTC
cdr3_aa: CASSTDSFNEQYF

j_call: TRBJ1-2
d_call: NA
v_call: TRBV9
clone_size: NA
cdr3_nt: TGTGCCAGCAGCCGGGACACTAACTATGGCTACACCTTC
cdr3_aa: CASSRDTNYGYTF

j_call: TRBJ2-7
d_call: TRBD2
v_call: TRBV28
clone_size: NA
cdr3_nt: TGTGCCAGCAGTCCATGGGCTAGCGGGAGATACTCCTACGAGCAGTACTTC
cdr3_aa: CASSPWASGRYSYEQYF

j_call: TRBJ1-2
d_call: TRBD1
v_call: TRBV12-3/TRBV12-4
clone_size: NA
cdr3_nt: TGTGCCAGCAGTGGACAGGCCAACTATGGCTACACCTTC
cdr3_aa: CASSGQANYGYTF

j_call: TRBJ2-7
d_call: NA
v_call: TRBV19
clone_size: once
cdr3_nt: TGTGCCAGTAGCCCCCGGTTGCAGCGGGCAGCCTACGAGCAGTACTTC
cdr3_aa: CASSPRLQRAAYEQYF

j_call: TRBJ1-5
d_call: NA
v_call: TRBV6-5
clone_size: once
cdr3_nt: TGTGCCAGCAGCGAGCCGGGCAATCAGCCCCAGCATTTT
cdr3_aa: CASSEPGNQPQHF

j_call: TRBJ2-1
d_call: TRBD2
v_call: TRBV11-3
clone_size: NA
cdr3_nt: TGTGCCAGCAGCTTAGATCAGGGCGGGAGTAGCGCCTACAATGAGCAGTTCTTC
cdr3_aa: CASSLDQGGSSAYNEQFF

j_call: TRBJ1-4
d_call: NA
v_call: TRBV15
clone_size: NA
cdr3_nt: TGTGCCACCAGAGCAGGTGCGGGGACTAATGAAAAACTGTTTTTT
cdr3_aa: CATRAGAGTNEKLFF

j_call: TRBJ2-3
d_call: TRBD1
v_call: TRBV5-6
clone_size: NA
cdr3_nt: TGTGCCAGCAGTTTGACAGGGGTGGCAGATACGCAGTATTTT
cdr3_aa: CASSLTGVADTQYF

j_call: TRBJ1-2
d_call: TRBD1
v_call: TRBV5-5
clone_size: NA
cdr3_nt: TGTGCCAGCAGCTTGGAAAGCTGGACAGGGGATCGCTATGGCTACACCTTC
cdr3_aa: CASSLESWTGDRYGYTF

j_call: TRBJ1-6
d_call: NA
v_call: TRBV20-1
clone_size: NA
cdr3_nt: TGCAGTGCTAGTCCCAGGGACTATAATTCACCCCTCCACTTT
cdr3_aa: CSASPRDYNSPLHF

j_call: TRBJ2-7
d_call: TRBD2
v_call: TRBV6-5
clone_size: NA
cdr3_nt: TGTGCCAGCAGTTACTCGTCGGGACTAGGCGAGCAGTACTTC
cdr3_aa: CASSYSSGLGEQYF

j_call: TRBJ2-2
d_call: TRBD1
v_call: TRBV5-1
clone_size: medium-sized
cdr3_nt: TGCGCCAGCAGCTTGACAGGGGGGCCCACCGGGGAGCTGTTTTTT
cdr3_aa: CASSLTGGPTGELFF

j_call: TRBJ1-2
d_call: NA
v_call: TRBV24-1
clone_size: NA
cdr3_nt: TGTGCCACCAGTGATCAGAACCATGGCTACACCTTC
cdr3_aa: CATSDQNHGYTF

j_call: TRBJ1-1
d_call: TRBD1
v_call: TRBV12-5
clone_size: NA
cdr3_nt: TGTGCTAGTGGTTCGGGACAGGGGGACACTGAAGCTTTCTTT
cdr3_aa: CASGSGQGDTEAFF

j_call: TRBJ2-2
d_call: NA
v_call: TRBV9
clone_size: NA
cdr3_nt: TGTGCCAGCAGCGTAGAGGCAGGCGACACCGGGGAGCTGTTTTTT
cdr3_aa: CASSVEAGDTGELFF

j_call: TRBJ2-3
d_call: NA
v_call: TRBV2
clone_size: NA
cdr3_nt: TGTGCCAGCAGTGACGTTGTGGGGGGGCCGACAGATACGCAGTATTTT
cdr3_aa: CASSDVVGGPTDTQYF

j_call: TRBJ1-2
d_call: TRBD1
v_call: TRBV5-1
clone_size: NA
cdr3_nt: TGCGCCAGCAGCCTTGACGGACAGGACATCTATGGCTACACCTTC
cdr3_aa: CASSLDGQDIYGYTF

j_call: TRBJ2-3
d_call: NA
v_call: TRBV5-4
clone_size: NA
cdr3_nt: TGTGCCAGCAGCTTGGTACGGGGGGCCACAGATACGCAGTATTTT
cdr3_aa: CASSLVRGATDTQYF

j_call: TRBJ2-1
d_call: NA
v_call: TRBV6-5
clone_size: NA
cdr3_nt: TGTGCCAGCAGTAAACTAGGGGGTTACAATGAGCAGTTCTTC
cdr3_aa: CASSKLGGYNEQFF

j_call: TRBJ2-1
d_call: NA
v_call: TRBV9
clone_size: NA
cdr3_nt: TGTGCCAGCAGCGGGGGGCTCTCCTACAATGAGCAGTTCTTC
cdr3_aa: CASSGGLSYNEQFF

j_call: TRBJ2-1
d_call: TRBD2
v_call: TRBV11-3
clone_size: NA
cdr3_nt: TGTGCCAGCAGCCCCCGACTAGCGGGAGCGAGGGATGAGCAGTTCTTC
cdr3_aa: CASSPRLAGARDEQFF

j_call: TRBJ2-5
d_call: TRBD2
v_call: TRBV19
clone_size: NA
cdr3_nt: TGTGCCAGTGAGAGAGCGGGGGCTGGCGAGACCCAGTACTTC
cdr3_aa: CASERAGAGETQYF

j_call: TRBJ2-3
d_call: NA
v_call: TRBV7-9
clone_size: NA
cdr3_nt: TGTGCCAGCAGCTTAGGGGCGCAGAACCAGGGCGATACGCAGTATTTT
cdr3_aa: CASSLGAQNQGDTQYF

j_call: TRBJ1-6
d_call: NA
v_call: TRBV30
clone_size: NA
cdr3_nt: TGTGCCTATGAAGCAGGGCGAGGCTCACCCCTCCACTTT
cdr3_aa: CAYEAGRGSPLHF

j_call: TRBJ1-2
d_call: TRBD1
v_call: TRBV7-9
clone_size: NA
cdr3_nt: TGTGCCAGCAACCTACAGGGGTTGAGCTTCACCTTC
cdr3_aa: CASNLQGLSFTF

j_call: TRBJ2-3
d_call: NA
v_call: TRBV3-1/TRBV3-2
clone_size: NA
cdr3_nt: TGTGCCAGCAGCCAAGTGGCCACAGATACGCAGTATTTT
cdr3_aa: CASSQVATDTQYF

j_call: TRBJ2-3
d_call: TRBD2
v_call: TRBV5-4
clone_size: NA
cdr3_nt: TGTGCCAGCAGCTCTGGGGGGGTTTCTAGCACAGATACGCAGTATTTT
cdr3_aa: CASSSGGVSSTDTQYF

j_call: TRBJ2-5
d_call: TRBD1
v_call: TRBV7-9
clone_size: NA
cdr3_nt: TGTGCCAGCAGCTTAATGGGACAGGGGGCAGAGACCCAGTACTTC
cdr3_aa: CASSLMGQGAETQYF

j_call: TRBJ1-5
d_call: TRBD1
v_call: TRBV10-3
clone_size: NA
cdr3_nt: TGTGCCATCAATCAGGGGGCTGGTCAGCCCCAGCATTTT
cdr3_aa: CAINQGAGQPQHF

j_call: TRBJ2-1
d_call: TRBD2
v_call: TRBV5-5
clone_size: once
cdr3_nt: TGTGCCAGCAGCTTGGCTCCCGGGAGGTACAATGAGCAGTTCTTC
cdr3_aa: CASSLAPGRYNEQFF